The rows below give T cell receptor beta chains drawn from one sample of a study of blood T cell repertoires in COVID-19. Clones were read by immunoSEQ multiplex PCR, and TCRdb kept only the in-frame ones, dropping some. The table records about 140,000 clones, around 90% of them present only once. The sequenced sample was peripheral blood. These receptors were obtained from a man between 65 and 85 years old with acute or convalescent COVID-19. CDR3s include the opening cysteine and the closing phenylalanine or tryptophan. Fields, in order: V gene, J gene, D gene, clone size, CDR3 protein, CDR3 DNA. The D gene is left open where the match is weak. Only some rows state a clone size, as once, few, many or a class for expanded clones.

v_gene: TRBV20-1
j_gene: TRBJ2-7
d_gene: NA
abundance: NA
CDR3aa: CSARDRFTSYEQYF
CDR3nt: TGCAGTGCTCGTGACAGATTCACCTCCTACGAGCAGTACTTC

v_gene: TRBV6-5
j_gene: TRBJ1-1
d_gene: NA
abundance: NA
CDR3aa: CASSYGRQEAFF
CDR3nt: TGTGCCAGCAGTTACGGGCGCCAGGAAGCTTTCTTT

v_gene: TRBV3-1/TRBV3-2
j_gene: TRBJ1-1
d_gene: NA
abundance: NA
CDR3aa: CASSQTETEAFF
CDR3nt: TGTGCCAGCAGCCAAACAGAGACTGAAGCTTTCTTT

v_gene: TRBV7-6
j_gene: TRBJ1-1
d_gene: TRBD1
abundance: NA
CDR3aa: CASSFGTGDTEAFF
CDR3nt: TGTGCCAGCAGCTTCGGGACAGGGGACACTGAAGCTTTCTTT

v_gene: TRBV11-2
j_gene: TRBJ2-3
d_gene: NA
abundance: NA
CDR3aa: CASSLDLGDTQYF
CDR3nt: TGTGCCAGCAGCTTAGATCTAGGAGATACGCAGTATTTT

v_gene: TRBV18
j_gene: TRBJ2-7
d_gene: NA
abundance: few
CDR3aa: CASSLGHYEQYF
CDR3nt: TGTGCCAGCTCACTGGGGCATTACGAGCAGTACTTC

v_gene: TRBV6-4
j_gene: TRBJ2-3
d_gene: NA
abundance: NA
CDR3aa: CASSAQTGPDTQYF
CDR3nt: TGTGCCAGCAGTGCCCAAACAGGGCCAGATACGCAGTATTTT

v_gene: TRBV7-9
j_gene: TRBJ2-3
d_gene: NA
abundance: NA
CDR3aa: CASSLARDSPTDTQYF
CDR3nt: TGTGCCAGCAGCTTAGCGCGAGACAGCCCCACAGATACGCAGTATTTT

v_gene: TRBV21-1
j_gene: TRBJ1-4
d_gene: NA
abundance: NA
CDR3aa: CASSTIGDGTGGGVREKLFF
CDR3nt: TGTGCCAGCAGCACAATTGGGGACGGGACAGGGGGTGGAGTACGAGAAAAACTGTTTTTT

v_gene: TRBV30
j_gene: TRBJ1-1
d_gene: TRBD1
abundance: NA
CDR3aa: CAWSGQGVDTEAFF
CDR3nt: TGTGCCTGGAGTGGGCAGGGGGTCGACACTGAAGCTTTCTTT